This TCR beta chain was sequenced for a study of T cells after yellow fever vaccination (dated by TCRdb to between 2018 and 2021). General notes on the study: Libraries from fractions with low cell numbers were prepared with the SMART-Seq v4 Ultra Low Input RNA kit. Two healthy male donors made up the cohort, one aged 18 to 30 years and the other aged 30 to 40 years. Blood samples were taken at several timepoints before and after primary and secondary immunization, and bulk PBMC replicates and cell subsets were isolated. Bulk TCR alpha and beta repertoires were sequenced longitudinally to track T-cell clones before and after primary and booster YFV17D yellow fever vaccination.

In regard to this clonotype: This receptor's antigen is unknown. Per-base qualities were not stored, and no clone one base away is much larger.

What this sample's treatment or condition label stands for: live attenuated yellow fever vaccine strain. PBMCs were isolated from peripheral blood using a standard Ficoll-Paque protocol. Dynabeads CD4 and CD8 positive selection kits were used to isolate CD4 and CD8 T-cell fractions. RNA was extracted with TriZol from bulk PBMCs, CD4 and CD8 fractions, and dextramer-positive and dextramer-negative fractions. Paper-wide results and their limitations: A small share of clonotypes occurred in both CD4 and CD8 compartments, likely arising from convergent recombination. Computational filtering was needed because FACS-sorted repertoires could contain abundant contaminating clonotypes from the bulk population. Only two donors were included in the study, so the extent to which the findings can be generalized is limited. Compared with the primary T-cell response, the secondary T-cell response was weaker but faster, peaking on day 5 rather than day 15. After the booster, most clones that had expanded after primary vaccination were detected again (nearly 98% of CD4 and more than 80% of CD8), suggesting broad maintenance of memory.

The junction shows trimming of 1 base on V and 0 bases on J, plus 24 bases between the germline ends. The CDR3 measures 20 amino acids from cysteine to phenylalanine. Solely the CDR3 DNA is kept, with 60 bases framed from the first base. The germline V gene sets CDR1 to SGHAT and CDR2 to FQNNGV. TCR cDNA was synthesized by 5'RACE template switching, through which a universal primer site and unique molecular identifiers were introduced. Priming for cDNA synthesis came from both the TCR alpha and TCR beta constant segments. Library amplification involved two PCR steps, and the second step added sample barcodes and sequencing adapters. Libraries were sequenced on Illumina HiSeq 2500 (2x100 bp) or NovaSeq (2x150 bp). Per the authors' processing: Reads were demultiplexed and collapsed into UMI consensus sequences with MIGEC, and V(D)J alignment was performed with MiXCR. Using edgeR on replicate PBMC samples, clonotypes were called vaccine-responding if FDR was below 0.01 and the log2 fold change was above 5 up to day 15. Each bulk clonotype received a CD4 or CD8 identity based on whether the sequenced CD4 or CD8 repertoire contained that clonotype at higher abundance. TCRdb handled the public reads itself, with Q25 trimming in fastp and clone calling in MiXCR, and kept productive beta chains. Here each entry gathers all rows of one CDR3 protein and keeps the most common genes and DNA. V and J calls and clone size were set by TCRdb, not the authors. The sample includes more than 95,000 distinct CDR3 sequences, with 7.4% observed a single time. The ten most abundant clones make up approximately 2.7% of the sample.

This sequence was found in a man aged 18 to 29 who received the YFV17D yellow fever vaccine. This receptor chain uses TRBV11-2 and TRBJ1-1, with the D gene not clear enough to name. The material sequenced was CD4+ T cells sorted from PBMCs, taken about 10 days after the first yellow fever vaccination. CDR3 sequence: CASSLVGPGSPPTLNTEAFF. Read as DNA, the sequence is TGTGCCAGCAGCTTAGTAGGCCCCGGGTCCCCCCCAACTTTGAACACTGAAGCTTTCTTT.